This T cell receptor beta chain was captured in a study of blood T cell repertoires in COVID-19. For the study at large: Spain, Italy and the United States supplied samples that represented acute and convalescent COVID-19. PBMCs, B-cell-depleted T cells, or T cells provided the cDNA or gDNA that made up the material.

How the authors handled the data: Reference gene primers were amplified, and this amplification served to estimate nucleated cell counts. TCRdb's table, derived via immunoSEQ multiplex PCR, lists solely in-frame clones and lacks some. The V and J calls and clone size are taken from that table; D and trimming were inferred from the DNA. The sample shows fewer than 400,000 clones, approximately 86% of them seen only once. The junction had 5 bases not matched to a gene; V was cut back by 0 bases and J by 1 base. The CDR3 covers 15 residues. The germline V gene encodes CDR1 GTSNPN and CDR2 SVGIG (reference sequence).

The chain uses TRBV30 and TRBJ2-5, with TRBD2 matching over 7 bases. This clonotype was obtained from a human donor in a cohort sampled during active COVID-19. Sequences were obtained from peripheral blood. Written as DNA, the CDR3 is TGTGCCTGGAGTGTGGGGGACTACCTCCAAGAGACCCAGTACTTC. This encodes CAWSVGDYLQETQYF.